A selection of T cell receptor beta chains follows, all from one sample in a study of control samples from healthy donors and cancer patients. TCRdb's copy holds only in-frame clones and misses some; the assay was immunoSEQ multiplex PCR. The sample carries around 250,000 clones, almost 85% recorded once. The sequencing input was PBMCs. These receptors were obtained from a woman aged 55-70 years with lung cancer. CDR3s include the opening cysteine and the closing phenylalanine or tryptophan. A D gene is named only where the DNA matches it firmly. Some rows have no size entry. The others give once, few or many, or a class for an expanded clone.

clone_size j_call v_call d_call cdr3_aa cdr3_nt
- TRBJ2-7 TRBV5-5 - CASSLRRSLLEQYF TGTGCCAGCAGCTTGCGACGCAGCCTTTTAGAGCAGTACTTC
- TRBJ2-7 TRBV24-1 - CATSDFSEQYF TGTGCCACCAGTGATTTCAGTGAGCAGTACTTC
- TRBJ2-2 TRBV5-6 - CASTTRNFGELFF TGTGCCAGCACCACTAGGAATTTCGGGGAGCTGTTTTTT
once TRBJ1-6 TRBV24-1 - CATSDRRRQAAPKNSPLHF TGTGCCACCAGTGACCGCCGGCGTCAGGCGGCACCTAAAAATTCACCCCTCCACTTT
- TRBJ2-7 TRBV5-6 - CASSSVSGHSYEQYF TGTGCCAGCAGCTCAGTCAGCGGCCACTCCTACGAGCAGTACTTC
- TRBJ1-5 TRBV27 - CASSSNGQPQHF TGTGCCAGCAGTTCGAACGGTCAGCCCCAGCATTTT
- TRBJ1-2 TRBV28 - CASRRLVGKYGYTF TGTGCCAGCAGACGCCTTGTAGGAAAGTATGGCTACACCTTC
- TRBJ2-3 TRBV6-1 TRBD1 CASSEVIGGTGGFDTQYF TGTGCCAGCAGTGAAGTGATAGGGGGGACAGGGGGCTTTGATACGCAGTATTTT
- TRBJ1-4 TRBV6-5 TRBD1 CASSPGTGGEKLFF TGTGCCAGCAGCCCCGGGACAGGAGGCGAAAAACTGTTTTTT
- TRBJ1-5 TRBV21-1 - CASSKDRTDRQQPQHF TGTGCCAGCAGCAAAGACAGGACAGACCGTCAACAGCCCCAGCATTTT
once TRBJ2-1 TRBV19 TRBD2 CASSRGTSGAPGHNEQFF TGTGCCAGTAGTCGGGGGACTAGCGGGGCCCCAGGTCACAATGAGCAGTTCTTC
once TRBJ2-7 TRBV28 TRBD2 CASTSQRTSGRYEQYF TGTGCCAGCACCTCCCAGAGGACTAGCGGCCGCTACGAGCAGTACTTC
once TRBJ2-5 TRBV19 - CASRGQETQYF TGTGCCAGTAGGGGCCAAGAGACCCAGTACTTC
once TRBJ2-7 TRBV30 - CAWSFYSYEQYF TGTGCCTGGAGTTTTTACTCCTACGAGCAGTACTTC
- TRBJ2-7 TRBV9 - CASSVVGGNEQYF TGTGCCAGCAGCGTAGTGGGCGGAAACGAGCAGTACTTC
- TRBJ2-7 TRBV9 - CASSVGNGGSRYEQYF TGTGCCAGCAGCGTAGGGAATGGGGGCTCCCGGTACGAGCAGTACTTC
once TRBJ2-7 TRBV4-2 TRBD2 CASSPRLAGGPERYEQYF TGTGCCAGCAGCCCCCGGCTAGCGGGGGGGCCGGAGAGGTACGAGCAGTACTTC
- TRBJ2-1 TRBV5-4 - CASSSQTDYNEQFF TGTGCCAGCAGCTCGCAGACCGATTACAATGAGCAGTTCTTC
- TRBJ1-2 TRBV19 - CASSIELANYGYTF TGTGCCAGTAGTATAGAGCTGGCTAACTATGGCTACACCTTC
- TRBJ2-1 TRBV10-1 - CASSEGTDYNEQFF TGCGCCAGCAGTGAGGGGACTGACTACAATGAGCAGTTCTTC
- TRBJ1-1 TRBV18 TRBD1 CASSPETGGNTEAFF TGTGCCAGCTCACCAGAGACAGGGGGTAACACTGAAGCTTTCTTT
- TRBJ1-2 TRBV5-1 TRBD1 CASSLDRGGGRTF TGCGCCAGCAGCTTGGACAGGGGAGGGGGCCGCACCTTC
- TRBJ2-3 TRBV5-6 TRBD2 CASSPTLTSGTDTQYF TGTGCCAGCAGCCCAACCTTGACTAGCGGCACAGATACGCAGTATTTT
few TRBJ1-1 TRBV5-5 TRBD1 CASSDPGTATGRAEAFF TGTGCCAGCAGCGACCCCGGGACAGCCACGGGGAGGGCTGAAGCTTTCTTT
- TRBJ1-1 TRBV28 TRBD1 CASSQTGGDRRAFF TGTGCCAGCAGCCAGACAGGGGGGGACCGGAGAGCTTTCTTT
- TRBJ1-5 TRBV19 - CASSPFSNQPQHF TGTGCCAGTAGCCCGTTTAGCAATCAGCCCCAGCATTTT
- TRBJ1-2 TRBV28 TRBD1 CASTEGAGGYTF TGTGCCAGTACCGAGGGGGCGGGGGGCTACACCTTC
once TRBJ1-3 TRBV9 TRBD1 CASSGQGQTLSGNTIYF TGTGCCAGCAGCGGACAGGGACAAACTCTCTCTGGAAACACCATATATTTT
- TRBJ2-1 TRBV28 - CASNSAGSSSYNEQFF TGTGCCAGCAATTCCGCAGGATCGAGCTCCTACAATGAGCAGTTCTTC
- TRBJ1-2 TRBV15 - CATSRAEADGYTF TGTGCCACCAGCAGAGCTGAGGCCGATGGCTACACCTTC
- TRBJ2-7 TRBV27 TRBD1 CASSSGTASYEQYF TGTGCCAGCAGTTCCGGGACAGCCTCCTACGAGCAGTACTTC
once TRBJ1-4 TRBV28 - CASSWSGGMGEKLFF TGTGCCAGCAGTTGGTCCGGGGGAATGGGTGAAAAACTGTTTTTT
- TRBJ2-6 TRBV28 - CASSSPGGSGANVLTF TGTGCCAGCAGTTCCCCCGGTGGCTCTGGGGCCAACGTCCTGACTTTC
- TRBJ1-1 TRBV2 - CASSDRAGGTEAFF TGTGCCAGCAGTGACAGGGCCGGGGGCACTGAAGCTTTCTTT
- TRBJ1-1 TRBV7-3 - CASSTGNTEAFF TGTGCCAGCAGTACAGGGAACACTGAAGCTTTCTTT
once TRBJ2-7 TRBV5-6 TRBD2 CASSPTSGGSYEQYF TGTGCCAGCAGTCCGACTAGCGGGGGCTCCTACGAGCAGTACTTC
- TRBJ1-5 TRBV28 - CASSLLKNQPQHF TGTGCCAGCAGTTTATTAAAAAATCAGCCCCAGCATTTT
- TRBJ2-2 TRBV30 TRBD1 CAWNFPGQGAGELFF TGTGCCTGGAATTTTCCGGGACAGGGGGCCGGGGAGCTGTTTTTT
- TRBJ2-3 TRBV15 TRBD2 CATSPRLAGAADTQYF TGTGCCACCAGCCCCCGACTAGCGGGAGCCGCAGATACGCAGTATTTT
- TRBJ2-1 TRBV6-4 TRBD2 CASRASGNPYNEQFF TGTGCCAGCCGGGCTAGCGGGAATCCCTACAATGAGCAGTTCTTC
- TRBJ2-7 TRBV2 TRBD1 CASGELQGERDEQYF TGTGCCAGCGGGGAATTACAGGGGGAGAGAGACGAGCAGTACTTC
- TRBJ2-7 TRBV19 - CASSIVAEPWAEQYF TGTGCCAGTAGTATTGTGGCAGAGCCTTGGGCCGAGCAGTACTTC
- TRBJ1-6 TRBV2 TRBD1 CASIQRGRRESPLHF TGTGCCAGCATTCAAAGGGGGCGCCGGGAATCACCCCTCCACTTT
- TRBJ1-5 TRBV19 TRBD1 CASSQRTGGNQPQHF TGTGCCAGTAGTCAAAGGACAGGGGGCAATCAGCCCCAGCATTTT
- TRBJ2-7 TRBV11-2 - CASSSAYEQYF TGTGCCAGCAGCTCTGCCTACGAGCAGTACTTC
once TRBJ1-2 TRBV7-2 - CASSPRVFLDGYTF TGTGCCAGCAGCCCGAGGGTTTTTCTGGATGGCTACACCTTC
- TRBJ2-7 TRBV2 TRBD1 CASSRDSSYEQYF TGTGCCAGCAGTAGGGACAGCTCCTACGAGCAGTACTTC
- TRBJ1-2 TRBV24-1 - CATSGGVESGYTF TGTGCCACCAGTGGCGGGGTGGAAAGTGGCTACACCTTC
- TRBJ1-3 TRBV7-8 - CASTLRAGNTIYF TGTGCCAGCACCCTTAGGGCGGGAAACACCATATATTTT
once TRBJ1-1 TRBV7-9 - CASSFRGVSTEAFF TGTGCCAGCAGCTTTCGGGGTGTGAGCACTGAAGCTTTCTTT
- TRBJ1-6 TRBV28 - CASYRDGNSPLHF TGTGCCAGCTACAGGGATGGTAATTCACCCCTCCACTTT
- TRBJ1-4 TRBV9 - CASSPSHRVDEKLFF TGTGCCAGCAGCCCTTCCCACAGGGTGGATGAAAAACTGTTTTTT
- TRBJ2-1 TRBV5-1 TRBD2 CASSLAGGPGYNEQFF TGCGCCAGCAGCTTGGCGGGAGGGCCGGGGTACAATGAGCAGTTCTTC
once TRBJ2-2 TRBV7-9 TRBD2 CASRAGGYTGELFF TGTGCCAGCAGAGCGGGGGGGTACACCGGGGAGCTGTTTTTT
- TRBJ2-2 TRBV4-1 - CASSQDPGANTGELFF TGCGCCAGCAGCCAAGATCCGGGGGCGAACACCGGGGAGCTGTTTTTT